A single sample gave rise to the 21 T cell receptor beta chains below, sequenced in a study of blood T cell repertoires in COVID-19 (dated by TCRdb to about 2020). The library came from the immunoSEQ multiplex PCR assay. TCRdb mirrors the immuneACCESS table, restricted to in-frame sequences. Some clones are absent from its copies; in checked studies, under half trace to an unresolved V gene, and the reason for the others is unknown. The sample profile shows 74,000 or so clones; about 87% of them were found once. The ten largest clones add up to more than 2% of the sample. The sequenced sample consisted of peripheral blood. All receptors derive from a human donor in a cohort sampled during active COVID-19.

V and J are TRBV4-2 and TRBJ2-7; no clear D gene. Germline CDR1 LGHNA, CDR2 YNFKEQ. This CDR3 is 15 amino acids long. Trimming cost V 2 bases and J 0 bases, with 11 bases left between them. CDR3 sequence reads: CASSQSALSSYEQYF. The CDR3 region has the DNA TGTGCCAGCAGCCAAAGCGCTTTGAGCTCCTACGAGCAGTACTTC.

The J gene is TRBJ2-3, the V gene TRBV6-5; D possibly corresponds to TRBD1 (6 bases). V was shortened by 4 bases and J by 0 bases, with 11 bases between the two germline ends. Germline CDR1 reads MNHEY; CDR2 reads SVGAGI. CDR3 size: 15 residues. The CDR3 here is CASSLWTASTDTQYF. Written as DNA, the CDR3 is TGTGCCAGCAGTTTATGGACAGCTAGCACAGATACGCAGTATTTT.

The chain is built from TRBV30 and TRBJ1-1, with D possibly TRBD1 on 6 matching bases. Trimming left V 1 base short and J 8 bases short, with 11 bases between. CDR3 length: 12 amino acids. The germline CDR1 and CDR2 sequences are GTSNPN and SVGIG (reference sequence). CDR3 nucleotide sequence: TGTGCCTGGAGTGGAACAGGGTTGGAAGCTTTCTTT. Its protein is CAWSGTGLEAFF.

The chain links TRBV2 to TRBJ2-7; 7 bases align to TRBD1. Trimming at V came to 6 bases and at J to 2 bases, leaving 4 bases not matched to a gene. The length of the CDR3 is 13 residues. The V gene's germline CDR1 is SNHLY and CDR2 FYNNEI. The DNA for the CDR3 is TGTGCCAGCAGCCTGACAGGGACCTACGAGCAGTACTTC. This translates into CASSLTGTYEQYF.

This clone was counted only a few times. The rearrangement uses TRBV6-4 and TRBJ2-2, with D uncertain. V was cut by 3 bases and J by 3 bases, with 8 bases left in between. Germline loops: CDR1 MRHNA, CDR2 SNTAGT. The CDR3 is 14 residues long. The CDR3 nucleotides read TGTGCCAGCAGTGAGGCAGACTACACCGGGGAGCTGTTTTTT. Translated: CASSEADYTGELFF.

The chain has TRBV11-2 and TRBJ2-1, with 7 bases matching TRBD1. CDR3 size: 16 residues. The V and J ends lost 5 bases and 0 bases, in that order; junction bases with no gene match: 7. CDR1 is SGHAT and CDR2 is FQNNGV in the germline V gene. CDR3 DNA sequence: TGTGCCAGCAGCCCTCGGACAGGCAGCTCCTACAATGAGCAGTTCTTC. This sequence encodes CASSPRTGSSYNEQFF.

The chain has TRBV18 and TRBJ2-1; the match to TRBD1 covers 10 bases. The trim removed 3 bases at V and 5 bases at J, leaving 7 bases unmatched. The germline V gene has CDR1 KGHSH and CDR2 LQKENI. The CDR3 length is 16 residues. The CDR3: CASSPNPGQGNNEQFF. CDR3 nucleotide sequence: TGTGCCAGCTCACCCAACCCGGGACAGGGGAACAATGAGCAGTTCTTC.

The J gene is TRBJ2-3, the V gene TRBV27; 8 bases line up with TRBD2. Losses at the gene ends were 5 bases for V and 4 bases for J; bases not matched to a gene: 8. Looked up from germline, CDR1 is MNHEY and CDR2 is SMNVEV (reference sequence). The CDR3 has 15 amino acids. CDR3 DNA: TGTGCCAGCAGTCGGCCCGGGGGGGCTCCAGATACGCAGTATTTT. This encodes CASSRPGGAPDTQYF.

The DNA for the CDR3 is TGTGCCAGCAGCGGGAGATATAATTCACCCCTCCACTTT. Its translation is CASSGRYNSPLHF. The chain carries TRBV9 and TRBJ1-6; no clear D gene. Germline assignment: CDR1 SGDLS and CDR2 YYNGEE. This CDR3 has 13 amino acids. V dropped 3 bases and J dropped 4 bases, with 5 bases sitting between them.

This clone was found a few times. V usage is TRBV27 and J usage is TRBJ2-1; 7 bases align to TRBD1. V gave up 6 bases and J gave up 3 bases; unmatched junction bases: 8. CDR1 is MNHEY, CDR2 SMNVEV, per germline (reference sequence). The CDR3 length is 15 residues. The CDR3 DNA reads TGTGCCAGCAGCTCCGGGACAGAAAACTACAATGAGCAGTTCTTC. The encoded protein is CASSSGTENYNEQFF.

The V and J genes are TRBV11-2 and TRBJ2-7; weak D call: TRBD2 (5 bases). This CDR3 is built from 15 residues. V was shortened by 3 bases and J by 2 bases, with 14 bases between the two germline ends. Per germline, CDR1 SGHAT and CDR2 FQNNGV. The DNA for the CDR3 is TGTGCCAGCAGCTTTCGGGGTTCACAAGCCTACGAGCAGTACTTC. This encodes CASSFRGSQAYEQYF.

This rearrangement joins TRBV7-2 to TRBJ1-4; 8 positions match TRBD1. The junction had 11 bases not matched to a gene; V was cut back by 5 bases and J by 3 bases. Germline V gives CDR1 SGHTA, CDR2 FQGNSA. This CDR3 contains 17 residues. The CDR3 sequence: CASSPDGTGSANEKLFF. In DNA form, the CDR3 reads TGTGCCAGCAGCCCAGACGGGACAGGCTCCGCTAATGAAAAACTGTTTTTT.

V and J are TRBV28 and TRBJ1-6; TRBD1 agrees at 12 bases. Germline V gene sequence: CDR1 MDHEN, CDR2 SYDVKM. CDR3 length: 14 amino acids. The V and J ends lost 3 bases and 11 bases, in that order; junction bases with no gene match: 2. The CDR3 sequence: CASSLGQGATPLHF. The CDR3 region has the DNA TGTGCCAGCAGTTTGGGACAGGGGGCGACACCCCTCCACTTT.

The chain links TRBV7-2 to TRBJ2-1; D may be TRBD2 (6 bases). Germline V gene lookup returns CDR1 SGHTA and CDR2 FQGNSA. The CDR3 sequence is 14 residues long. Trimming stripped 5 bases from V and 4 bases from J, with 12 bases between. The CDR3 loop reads CASSLRTTYNEQFF. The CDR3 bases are TGTGCCAGCAGCCTCCGGACTACTTACAATGAGCAGTTCTTC.

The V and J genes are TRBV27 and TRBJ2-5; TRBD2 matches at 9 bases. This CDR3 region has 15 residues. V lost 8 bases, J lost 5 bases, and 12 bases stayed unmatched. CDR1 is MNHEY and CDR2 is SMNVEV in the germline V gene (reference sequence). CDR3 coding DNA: TGTGCCAGCCAATCTTGGATAGCGGGGGCGGAGACCCAGTACTTC. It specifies CASQSWIAGAETQYF.

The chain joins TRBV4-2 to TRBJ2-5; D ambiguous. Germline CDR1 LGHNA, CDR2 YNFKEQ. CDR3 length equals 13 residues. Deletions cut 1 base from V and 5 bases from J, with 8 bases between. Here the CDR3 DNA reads TGTGCCAGCAGCCAAGGGAACGGGGAGACCCAGTACTTC. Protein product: CASSQGNGETQYF.

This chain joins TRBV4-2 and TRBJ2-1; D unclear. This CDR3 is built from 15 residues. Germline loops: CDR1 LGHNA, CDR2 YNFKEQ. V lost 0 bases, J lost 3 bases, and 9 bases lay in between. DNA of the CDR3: TGTGCCAGCAGCCAAGAGGCCTCCCTCTACAATGAGCAGTTCTTC. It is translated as CASSQEASLYNEQFF.

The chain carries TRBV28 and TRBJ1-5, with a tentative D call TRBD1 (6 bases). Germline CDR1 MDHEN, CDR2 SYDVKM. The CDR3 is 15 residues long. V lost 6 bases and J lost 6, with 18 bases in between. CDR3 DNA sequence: TGTGCCAGCAGCCACAACGGACAGTTTCCTCAGCCCCAGCATTTT. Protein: CASSHNGQFPQPQHF.

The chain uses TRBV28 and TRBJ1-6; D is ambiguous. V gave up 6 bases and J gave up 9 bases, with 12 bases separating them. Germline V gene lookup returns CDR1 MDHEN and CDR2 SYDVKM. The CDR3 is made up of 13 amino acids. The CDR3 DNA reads TGTGCCAGCAGCCCCGTTAGAGGTTCACCCCTCCACTTT. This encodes CASSPVRGSPLHF.

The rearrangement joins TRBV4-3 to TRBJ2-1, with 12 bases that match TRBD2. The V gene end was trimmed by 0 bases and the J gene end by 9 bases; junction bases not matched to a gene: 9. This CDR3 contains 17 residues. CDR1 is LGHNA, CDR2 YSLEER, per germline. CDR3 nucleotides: TGCGCCAGCAGCCAAGATCCCGCTAGCGGGAGGGCCAGTGAGCAGTTCTTC. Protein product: CASSQDPASGRASEQFF.

CDR3 loop: CASSRQTGGETQYF. CDR3 bases: TGTGCCAGCAGCCGACAGACAGGGGGTGAGACCCAGTACTTC. This chain connects TRBV7-9 to TRBJ2-5; TRBD1 matches 9 bases. V trimming: 5 bases; J trimming: 5 bases; junction bases outside the gene matches: 6. The germline CDR1 and CDR2 sequences are SEHNR and FQNEAQ (reference sequence). The CDR3 is 14 amino acids.